This T cell receptor beta chain was sequenced in a study of PD-1 blockade in classical Hodgkin lymphoma. General study results and limits: The authors excluded patients who started nivolumab under 1 year after ASCT. It was reported that newly diagnosed patients had less baseline TCR diversity than healthy donors. No one has yet defined what causes the repertoire differences, which may be disease activity or prior therapy. Significant TCR diversity gains by C4D1 occurred in CD4+ but not CD8+ cells.

Sequenced by immunoSEQ multiplex PCR; TCRdb stores in-frame clones only, minus some. Of about 2,000 clones in the sample, around 81% were seen once. As concerns this clone: The antigen remains unidentified.

All trial patients relapsed after autologous stem cell transplantation. This specimen consisted of peripheral blood mononuclear cells (PBMCs), obtained at baseline. The TCR comes from a human donor with classical Hodgkin lymphoma.

CDR3 protein: CASSTPGQVARENTEAFF. Written as DNA, the CDR3 is TGTGCCAGCAGTACCCCGGGACAGGTGGCCAGGGAGAACACTGAAGCTTTCTTT. The rearrangement joins TRBV21-1 to TRBJ1-1; whether TRBD1, the table's D call, matches the DNA was not checked. TRBV21-1 is a pseudogene. The CDR3 covers 18 residues.